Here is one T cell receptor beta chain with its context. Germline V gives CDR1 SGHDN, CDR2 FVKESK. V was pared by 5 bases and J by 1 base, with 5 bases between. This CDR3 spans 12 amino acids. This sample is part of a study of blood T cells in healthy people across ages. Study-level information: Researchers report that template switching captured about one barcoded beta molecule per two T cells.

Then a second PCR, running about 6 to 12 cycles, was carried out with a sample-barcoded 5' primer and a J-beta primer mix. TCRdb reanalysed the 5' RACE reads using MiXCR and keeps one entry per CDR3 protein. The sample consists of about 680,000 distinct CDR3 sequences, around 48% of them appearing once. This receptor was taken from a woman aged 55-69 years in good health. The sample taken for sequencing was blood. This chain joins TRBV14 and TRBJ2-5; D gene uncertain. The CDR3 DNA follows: TGTGCCAGCAGCGATCGCCAAGAGACCCAGTACTTC. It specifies CASSDRQETQYF.